This T cell receptor beta chain stems from a study of somatic mutations in cytotoxic T cells in rheumatoid arthritis. In the study overall: Some V beta antibody-stained T-cell populations were flow-sorted at nearly 100% purity, including V beta1+ cells sequenced for TCRB. General observations from the study: Measured CD8+ T-cell clonality, a value compared between rheumatoid arthritis patients and age-matched healthy controls, did not differ significantly. For rheumatoid arthritis patients, the slight TRBV07 underrepresentation lacked multiple-comparison adjustment.

Points on this clone: What it recognizes is unknown.

With V trimmed by 2 bases and J by 2 bases, 3 bases remained unmatched. The germline V gene encodes CDR1 SGHDN and CDR2 FVKESK. The CDR3 length is 15 residues. Repertoires were generated with immunoSEQ multiplex PCR, while TCRdb's copy carries only in-frame clones and drops some. In the table there are roughly 20,000 clones, roughly 87% of which are singletons. The sequenced sample was CD8+ T cells sorted from blood. The chain has TRBV14 and TRBJ2-7; 10 positions match TRBD2. The origin of this receptor is an adult with rheumatoid arthritis. In DNA, the CDR3 is TGTGCCAGCAGCCAACGGACTAGCGGCCCCTACGAGCAGTACTTC. Translation: CASSQRTSGPYEQYF.